These 24 T cell receptor beta chains were all obtained from the same sample, sequenced in a study of blood T cell repertoires in COVID-19. This table comes from immunoSEQ multiplex PCR, and its TCRdb copy is limited to in-frame clones, with some not included. The repertoire includes under 150,000 clones, around 87% of them detected once, and 3.5% to 5.5% sits in the top ten. The specimen sequenced was peripheral blood. These receptors came from a woman aged 35 to 49 with acute or convalescent COVID-19.

This clone was observed once. This chain joins TRBV7-9 and TRBJ2-5; 10 bases match TRBD2. The junction had 11 bases not matched to a gene; V was cut back by 3 bases and J by 1 base. CDR3 length: 18 residues. Germline CDR1 and CDR2: SEHNR and FQNEAQ (reference sequence). DNA for the CDR3: TGTGCCAGCAGCTTTCAGTTCCTAGCGGGGGCAATCCAAGAGACCCAGTACTTC. Translating gives CASSFQFLAGAIQETQYF. The full variable domain, with the rest looked up from reference TRBV7-9 and TRBJ2-5, is DTGVSQNPRHKITKRGQNVTFRCDPISEHNRLYWYRQTLGQGPEFLTYFQNEAQLEKSRLLSDRFSAERPKGSFSTLEIQRTEQGDSAMYLCASSFQFLAGAIQETQYFGPGTRLLVL.

The rearrangement joins TRBV7-2 to TRBJ2-4, with unresolved D. This CDR3 is 16 amino acids long. CDR1 and CDR2 (germline): SGHTA, FQGNSA. V shed 1 base and J shed 1 base, with 11 bases lying between them. CDR3 amino acids: CASSLGNSLAKNIQYF. The CDR3 nucleotides are TGTGCCAGCAGCTTAGGGAACAGTCTCGCCAAAAACATTCAGTACTTC.

V and J are TRBV4-3 and TRBJ1-2; D not resolved. The V end was cut by 0 bases, the J end by 5 bases, with 7 bases between. The CDR3 runs 13 residues. Germline V gene data show CDR1 as LGHNA and CDR2 as YSLEER. The CDR3 is CASSQDGEYGYTF. The CDR3 nucleotides read TGCGCCAGCAGCCAAGATGGAGAATATGGCTACACCTTC.

In nucleotides, the CDR3 is TGTGCCAGCAGGCAAAGCGGGGGGGCCGGAGATACGCAGTATTTT. Translation: CASRQSGGAGDTQYF. The chain recombines TRBV2 with TRBJ2-3, with 10 bases aligning to TRBD2. CDR3 length equals 15 residues. The V gene's germline CDR1 is SNHLY and CDR2 FYNNEI. With V trimmed by 6 bases and J by 5 bases, 8 bases remained unmatched.

V and J are TRBV19 and TRBJ2-1; TRBD2 might be the D (6 bases). The CDR3 spans 14 residues. The V gene lost 3 bases and the J gene lost 15 bases, with 21 bases spanning the gap. Germline V gene sequence: CDR1 LNHDA, CDR2 SQIVND (reference sequence). Here the CDR3 reads CASSMNWRDRTWFF. CDR3 coding DNA: TGTGCCAGTAGTATGAATTGGCGGGACCGAACTTGGTTCTTC.

The rearrangement links TRBV27 to TRBJ1-1, with D possibly TRBD1 on 6 matching bases. The CDR3 extends over 13 amino acids. V was cut by 11 bases and J by 1 base, with 14 bases left in between. Germline V lookup: CDR1 MNHEY, CDR2 SMNVEV (reference sequence). CDR3 sequence (DNA): TGTGCCGCATCGGGACACCCGAACACTGAAGCTTTCTTT. Translated, it gives CAASGHPNTEAFF.

The chain combines TRBV7-9 with TRBJ1-3; 9 positions match TRBD1. Trimming removed 4 bases from V and 0 bases from J; junction bases left unmatched: 10. Germline CDR1 reads SEHNR; CDR2 reads FQNEAQ (reference sequence). The CDR3 spans 18 residues. DNA of the CDR3: TGTGCCAGCAGCTCCCGTTTCCGGGACAGGGACTCTGGAAACACCATATATTTT. Its protein is CASSSRFRDRDSGNTIYF.

V and J are TRBV7-8 and TRBJ1-5, with D unclear. The germline V and J ends were trimmed by 2 bases and 6 bases, with 14 bases remaining between them. Germline CDR1 reads SGHVS; CDR2 reads FQNEAQ. CDR3 length equals 15 residues. CDR3 protein: CASSLRGMGVQPQHF. For the CDR3, the DNA is TGTGCCAGCAGCTTACGCGGCATGGGTGTTCAGCCCCAGCATTTT.

This clone was found once. The gene calls are TRBV6-2 or TRBV6-3 and TRBJ1-4, with D maybe TRBD1 (5 bases). Trimming removed 1 base from V and 7 bases from J, with 7 bases in between. This CDR3 is 13 amino acids long. Germline CDR1 is MNHEY and CDR2 is SVGEGT. The CDR3 DNA follows: TGTGCCAGCAGTTACTACAGGCCTGAAAAACTGTTTTTT. Protein product: CASSYYRPEKLFF.

The V call is TRBV10-3, the J call TRBJ2-7; 9 bases fit TRBD1. The junction had 2 bases not matched to a gene; V was cut back by 2 bases and J by 3 bases. This CDR3 is 14 amino acids long. Per germline, CDR1 ENHRY and CDR2 SYGVKD. The DNA for the CDR3 is TGTGCCATCAGTGAGGGGACAGGGCACTACGAGCAGTACTTC. Its protein is CAISEGTGHYEQYF.

For the CDR3, the DNA is TGCAGTGCTAGAGCTTCGGGAGACCAGTACTTC. Its protein is CSARASGDQYF. V gene TRBV20-1 combines with J gene TRBJ2-5; tentative D call: TRBD2 (6 bases). This CDR3 comprises 11 residues. Looked up from germline, CDR1 is DFQATT and CDR2 is SNEGSKA (reference sequence). Trimming cost V 1 base and J 10 bases, with 10 bases left between them.

The chain has TRBV7-2 and TRBJ2-1; 7 nucleotides match TRBD1. The germline CDR1 and CDR2 sequences are SGHTA and FQGNSA. This CDR3 is built from 15 residues. V lost 1 base and J lost 3; bases outside the gene matches: 3. CDR3 region: CASSLGGQNYNEQFF. CDR3 nucleotides: TGTGCCAGCAGCTTAGGGGGACAGAACTACAATGAGCAGTTCTTC.

The rearrangement links TRBV18 to TRBJ1-5, with TRBD1 as a possible D gene (6 bases). CDR1 and CDR2 from the germline V gene are KGHSH and LQKENI. V dropped 4 bases and J dropped 4 bases, with 8 bases sitting between them. CDR3 length: 13 amino acids. Written as DNA, the CDR3 is TGTGCCAGCTCACTCGGACAGAATCAGCCCCAGCATTTT. Its protein is CASSLGQNQPQHF.

The chain carries TRBV28 and TRBJ1-1, with D hard to call. The CDR3 is made up of 12 amino acids. V was cut by 6 bases and J by 1 base, with 6 bases left in between. Germline CDR1 is MDHEN and CDR2 is SYDVKM. The CDR3 region has the DNA TGTGCCAGCAGACTTAAGAACACTGAAGCTTTCTTT. Translating gives CASRLKNTEAFF.

The J gene is TRBJ2-1, the V gene TRBV7-9, with 11 positions matching TRBD2. This CDR3 contains 19 residues. Germline trimming cut 2 bases from V and 3 bases from J; bases unmatched to any gene: 12. Per germline, CDR1 SEHNR and CDR2 FQNEAQ (reference sequence). CDR3: CASSLPAGTSGGVYNEQFF. The CDR3 DNA is TGTGCCAGCAGCTTACCGGCAGGGACTAGCGGAGGGGTCTACAATGAGCAGTTCTTC.

This chain connects TRBV7-2 to TRBJ2-6; tentative D call: TRBD2 (5 bases). Per germline, CDR1 SGHTA and CDR2 FQGNSA. The CDR3 has 17 residues. V was cut by 1 base and J by 5 bases, with 15 bases left in between. The CDR3 is CASSLVVSGARANVLTF. CDR3 in DNA: TGTGCCAGCAGCTTAGTCGTAAGCGGTGCGAGGGCCAACGTCCTGACTTTC. Looking up the rest from reference TRBV7-2 and TRBJ2-6 gives the full variable domain: GAGVSQSPSNKVTEKGKDVELRCDPISGHTALYWYRQSLGQGLEFLIYFQGNSAPDKSGLPSDRFSAERTGGSVSTLTIQRTQQEDSAVYLCASSLVVSGARANVLTFGAGSRLTVL.

The sample holds one count of this clone. The gene calls are TRBV4-1 and TRBJ1-2, with 10 bases lining up with TRBD1. The CDR3 contains 16 residues. Germline loops: CDR1 MGHRA, CDR2 YSYEKL. J gave up 4 bases and V 0 bases, and 5 bases lay outside the gene matches. The CDR3 sequence is CASSQEGTGVTYGYTF. The CDR3 nucleotides are TGCGCCAGCAGCCAAGAGGGGACAGGGGTTACCTATGGCTACACCTTC.

The genes are TRBV28 and TRBJ1-2; D may be TRBD1 (5 bases). This CDR3 is built from 13 residues. Germline V CDR1 and CDR2: MDHEN, SYDVKM. Trimming left V 5 bases short and J 4 bases short, with 11 bases between. The DNA of the CDR3 is TGTGCCAGCAGTGCGACAGATTTCTATGGCTACACCTTC. Protein sequence: CASSATDFYGYTF.

V gene TRBV18 combines with J gene TRBJ2-7; 7 bases agree with TRBD2. Trimming at V came to 5 bases and at J to 4 bases, leaving 8 bases not matched to a gene. Germline CDR1 reads KGHSH; CDR2 reads LQKENI. The CDR3 consists of 14 residues. Here the CDR3 DNA reads TGTGCCAGCTCATCGGCGGGAGAGGGGTACGAGCAGTACTTC. Residues: CASSSAGEGYEQYF. Full variable domain (remainder filled in from reference TRBV18 and TRBJ2-7): NAGVMQNPRHLVRRRGQEARLRCSPMKGHSHVYWYRQLPEEGLKFMVYLQKENIIDESGMPKERFSAEFPKEGPSILRIQQVVRGDSAAYFCASSSAGEGYEQYFGPGTRLTVT.

This sequence joins TRBV7-9 and TRBJ2-7; 11 bases are shared with TRBD2. Trimming removed 4 bases from V and 4 bases from J; junction bases left unmatched: 6. The germline CDR1 and CDR2 sequences are SEHNR and FQNEAQ (reference sequence). The CDR3 spans 15 residues. CDR3 region: CASSSPGLAAYEQYF. DNA for the CDR3: TGTGCCAGCAGCTCCCCGGGACTAGCGGCTTACGAGCAGTACTTC. Complete variable domain (other parts from reference TRBV7-9 and TRBJ2-7): DTGVSQNPRHKITKRGQNVTFRCDPISEHNRLYWYRQTLGQGPEFLTYFQNEAQLEKSRLLSDRFSAERPKGSFSTLEIQRTEQGDSAMYLCASSSPGLAAYEQYFGPGTRLTVT.

The V and J genes are TRBV10-3 and TRBJ2-7; 7 bases map to TRBD1. Trimming took 3 bases from V and 1 from J; bases not matched to a gene: 9. This CDR3 has 16 residues. The germline CDR1 and CDR2 sequences are ENHRY and SYGVKD. CDR3 in DNA: TGTGCCATCAGTGATCTCCGACAGGGCCCGTCCTACGAGCAGTACTTC. Protein: CAISDLRQGPSYEQYF.

V and J are TRBV6-5 and TRBJ1-2, with D possibly matching TRBD1 (5 bases). V was trimmed by 8 bases and J by 8 bases, leaving 15 bases between them. The CDR3 totals 12 residues. Germline CDR1 MNHEY, CDR2 SVGAGI. The CDR3 reads CASEGAGLGYTF. CDR3 bases: TGTGCCAGCGAAGGGGCAGGGTTGGGCTACACCTTC.

The genes are TRBV12-3 or TRBV12-4 and TRBJ2-3; D not resolved. There are 13 residues in the CDR3. V lost 7 bases and J 5 bases, leaving 13 bases between the germline ends. The CDR3 nucleotides are TGTGCCAGCACCCCCTCTGGGCGAGATACGCAGTATTTT. Translation gives CASTPSGRDTQYF.

J is TRBJ1-1 and V is TRBV13; no firm D call. The CDR3 consists of 14 residues. V was trimmed by 5 bases and J by 4 bases, leaving 14 bases between them. Germline-derived CDR1 and CDR2 are PRHDT and FYEKMQ (reference sequence). The CDR3 nucleotides read TGTGCCAGCAGCGCACGTACAGCCCGCACTGAAGCTTTCTTT. It encodes CASSARTARTEAFF. Full variable domain (missing parts from reference TRBV13 and TRBJ1-1): AAGVIQSPRHLIKEKRETATLKCYPIPRHDTVYWYQQGPGQDPQFLISFYEKMQSDKGSIPDRFSAQQFSDYHSELNMSSLELGDSALYFCASSARTARTEAFFGQGTRLTVV.